This T cell receptor (beta chain) was documented in a study of CD8 T cells in ankylosing spondylitis. Study-level points and caveats: Clones linked to disease were reported to show significant enrichment in matched ankylosing spondylitis synovial fluid. Characteristic, it appeared, of ankylosing spondylitis blood was a TCR beta motif of fewer than 10 highly homologous variants. The disease-linked clones had a CD8+ phenotype and low blood frequencies.

This clonotype was counted ten times or more. Its antigen is not identified. Trimming took 10 bases from V and 4 from J; bases not matched to a gene: 4. Germline V gives CDR1 MNHEY, CDR2 SMNVEV (reference sequence). The CDR3 totals 12 residues. In TCRdb, the 5' RACE reads were re-called with MiXCR into one record per CDR3 protein. Here the sample spans 250,000 to 300,000 distinct CDR3 sequences, more than 15% being singletons. The gene calls are TRBV27 and TRBJ2-3; TRBD1 agrees at 8 bases. Material for sequencing was blood, either unsorted or a sorted T cell fraction (not recorded which). The source is a male donor with ankylosing spondylitis or in good health (not recorded which). The CDR3 region is CATGTGSDTQYF. The CDR3 bases are TGTGCCACCGGGACAGGCTCAGATACGCAGTATTTT.